Following are 4 T cell receptor beta chains from one sample sequenced in a study of T cell clonality in common variable immunodeficiency. Method: immunoSEQ multiplex PCR; TCRdb's copy keeps in-frame clones and lacks some. Reported are more than 30,000 clones, none seen only once; the ten largest carry more than 2.5%. Sequenced: peripheral blood mononuclear cells. The receptors come from a person between 18 and 75 years old in good health.

This clone was counted at least ten times. The read gets to within 3 residues of the CDR3 end, and the germline J gene fills in the rest. This rearrangement joins TRBV14 to TRBJ2-1; D gene ambiguous. This CDR3 is built from 16 residues. The germline CDR1 and CDR2 sequences are SGHDN and FVKESK. Trimming removed 3 bases from V and 6 bases from J, with 18 bases in between. This chain's CDR3 is CASSHRRGWAFNEQFF. The covered CDR3 bases are TGTGCCAGCAGCCACCGAAGAGGCTGGGCTTTCAATGAG.

Only a few counts were recorded for this clone. This CDR3 is CASRLLNGGQETQYF. The DNA read from the CDR3 is TGCGCCAGCAGACTTCTGAACGGGGGTCAAGAGACC. The chain couples TRBV5-1 to TRBJ2-5, with D perhaps matching TRBD2 (6 bases). The CDR3 is cut off 3 residues early in the read; its end comes from the germline J gene. Trimming cost V 5 bases and J 2 bases, with 16 bases left between them. CDR1 is SGHRS, CDR2 YFSETQ, per germline. This CDR3 has 15 residues.

This clone has at least ten counts. Coverage ceases 3 residues before the CDR3 finishes, and the germline J gene fills in the end. This chain connects TRBV10-3 to TRBJ2-1; D not certain. Germline V gene lookup returns CDR1 ENHRY and CDR2 SYGVKD. V was trimmed by 5 bases and J by 3 bases, leaving 8 bases between them. The CDR3 totals 13 residues. CDR3 DNA, as far as it was read: TGTGCCATCAGTATACAAAACTACAATGAG. Its translation is CAISIQNYNE. The whole CDR3 protein is CAISIQNYNEQFF.

The table lists this clone with many counts. The CDR3 end falls 3 residues outside the read, so it is completed with the germline J gene. The rearrangement joins TRBV19 to TRBJ1-5; 8 nucleotides match TRBD1. The germline V gene has CDR1 LNHDA and CDR2 SQIVND (reference sequence). This CDR3 is built from 18 residues. J gave up 5 bases and V 3 bases, and 15 bases lay outside the gene matches. The covered CDR3 bases are TGTGCCAGTAGTATCCATAGTGGGACAGGCCGGATGGATCAGCCC. Protein product: CASSIHSGTGRMDQP. The complete CDR3 sequence is CASSIHSGTGRMDQPQHF.